This TCR beta chain was observed in a study of control samples from healthy donors and cancer patients. Trimming pared 1 base from V and 2 bases from J, leaving 5 bases between. The germline V gene encodes CDR1 GTSNPN and CDR2 SVGIG (reference sequence). CDR3 size: 12 residues. Sequencing was performed with immunoSEQ multiplex PCR; in TCRdb, only in-frame clones are kept and a portion is missing. Of 170,000 or so clones listed, about 94% are singletons. The rearrangement links TRBV30 to TRBJ1-1; D is undetermined. This TCR came from a woman between 35 and 50 years old in good health. The specimen was blood. The CDR3 sequence is CAWSAFNTEAFF. CDR3 nucleotides: TGTGCCTGGAGTGCCTTCAACACTGAAGCTTTCTTT.